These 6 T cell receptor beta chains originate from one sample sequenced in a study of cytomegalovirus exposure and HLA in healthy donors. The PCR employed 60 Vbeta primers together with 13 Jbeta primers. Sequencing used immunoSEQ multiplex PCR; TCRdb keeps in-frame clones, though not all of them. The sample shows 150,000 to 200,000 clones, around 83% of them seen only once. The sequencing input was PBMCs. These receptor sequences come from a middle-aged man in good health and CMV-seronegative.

CDR3 residues: CASSLSRAVQETQYF. The CDR3 DNA sequence: TGTGCCAGCAGCTTATCGAGGGCTGTACAAGAGACCCAGTACTTC. This chain connects TRBV7-9 to TRBJ2-5; the D gene is possibly TRBD2 (5 bases). Germline lookup yields CDR1 SEHNR and CDR2 FQNEAQ (reference sequence). This CDR3 contains 15 residues. The V end was cut by 2 bases, the J end by 2 bases, with 12 bases between. Full variable domain (rest looked up from reference TRBV7-9 and TRBJ2-5): DTGVSQNPRHKITKRGQNVTFRCDPISEHNRLYWYRQTLGQGPEFLTYFQNEAQLEKSRLLSDRFSAERPKGSFSTLEIQRTEQGDSAMYLCASSLSRAVQETQYFGPGTRLLVL.

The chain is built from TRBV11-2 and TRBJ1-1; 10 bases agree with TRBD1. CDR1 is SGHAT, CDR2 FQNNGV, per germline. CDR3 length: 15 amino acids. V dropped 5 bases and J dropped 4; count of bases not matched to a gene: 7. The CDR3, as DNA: TGTGCCAGCAGCCCTCGGACAGGGGGGTTCACTGAAGCTTTCTTT. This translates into CASSPRTGGFTEAFF.

This CDR3 reads CAWSVAENTEAFF. Written as DNA, the CDR3 is TGTGCCTGGAGTGTAGCCGAGAACACTGAAGCTTTCTTT. The V and J genes are TRBV30 and TRBJ1-1; D unclear. Germline values: CDR1 GTSNPN, CDR2 SVGIG (reference sequence). The CDR3 extends over 13 amino acids. V shed 0 bases and J shed 1 base, with 6 bases lying between them.

CDR3 nucleotide sequence: TGTGCCATCAGTGAAGGAGGGGCGGCTAATGAAAAACTGTTTTTT. Amino acid sequence: CAISEGGAANEKLFF. V gene TRBV10-3 combines with J gene TRBJ1-4, with a possible D match to TRBD1 (5 bases). This CDR3 has 15 amino acids. Per germline, CDR1 ENHRY and CDR2 SYGVKD. The V end was cut by 3 bases, the J end by 3 bases, with 11 bases between.

CDR3 sequence reads: CAISGGERAFF. Written as DNA, the CDR3 is TGTGCCATCAGTGGAGGAGAGAGGGCTTTCTTT. V gene TRBV10-3 combines with J gene TRBJ1-1; no firm D call. The germline V gene has CDR1 ENHRY and CDR2 SYGVKD. V shed 4 bases and J shed 11 bases, with 11 bases lying between them. CDR3 length: 11 residues.

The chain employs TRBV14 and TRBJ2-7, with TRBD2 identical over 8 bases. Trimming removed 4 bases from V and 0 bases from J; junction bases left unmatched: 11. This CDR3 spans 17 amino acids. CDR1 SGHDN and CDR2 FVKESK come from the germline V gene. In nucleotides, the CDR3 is TGTGCCAGCAGCCCACCGGGGGGGCGTAGCCGCTCCTACGAGCAGTACTTC. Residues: CASSPPGGRSRSYEQYF.